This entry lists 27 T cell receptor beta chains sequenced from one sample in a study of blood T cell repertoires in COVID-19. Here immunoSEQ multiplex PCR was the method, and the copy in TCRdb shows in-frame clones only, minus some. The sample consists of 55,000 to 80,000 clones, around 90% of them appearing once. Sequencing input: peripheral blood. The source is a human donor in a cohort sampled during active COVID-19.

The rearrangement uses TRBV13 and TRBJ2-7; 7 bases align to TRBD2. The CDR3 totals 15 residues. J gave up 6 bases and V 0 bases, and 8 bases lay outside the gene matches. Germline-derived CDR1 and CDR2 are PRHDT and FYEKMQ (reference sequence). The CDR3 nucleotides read TGTGCCAGCAGCTTAGGACTCGCGGGAGACCCCGAGCAGTACTTC. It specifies CASSLGLAGDPEQYF.

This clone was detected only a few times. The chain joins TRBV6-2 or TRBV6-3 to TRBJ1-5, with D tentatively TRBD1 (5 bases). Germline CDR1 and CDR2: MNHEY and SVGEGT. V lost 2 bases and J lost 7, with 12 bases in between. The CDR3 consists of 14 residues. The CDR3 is CASSYGGSRQPQHF. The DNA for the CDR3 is TGTGCCAGCAGTTACGGGGGGTCAAGGCAGCCCCAGCATTTT.

The CDR3 DNA sequence: TGTGCCAGCAGCTCACGACAGCCCCTATATAGCAATCAGCCCCAGCATTTT. Amino acids: CASSSRQPLYSNQPQHF. The chain joins TRBV7-6 to TRBJ1-5; maybe TRBD1 (5 bases). The CDR3 is 17 amino acids. V was shortened by 4 bases and J by 0 bases, with 16 bases between the two germline ends. Germline CDR1 and CDR2: SGHVS and FNYEAQ.

The CDR3 region is CASSVGAESTEAFF. The DNA for the CDR3 is TGTGCCAGCAGCGTAGGTGCGGAGAGCACTGAAGCTTTCTTT. The chain couples TRBV9 to TRBJ1-1; D uncertain. The CDR3 has 14 residues. V was pared by 0 bases and J by 4 bases, with 10 bases between. Germline V lookup: CDR1 SGDLS, CDR2 YYNGEE. Looking up the rest from reference TRBV9 and TRBJ1-1 gives the full variable domain: DSGVTQTPKHLITATGQRVTLRCSPRSGDLSVYWYQQSLDQGLQFLIQYYNGEERAKGNILERFSAQQFPDLHSELNLSSLELGDSALYFCASSVGAESTEAFFGQGTRLTVV.

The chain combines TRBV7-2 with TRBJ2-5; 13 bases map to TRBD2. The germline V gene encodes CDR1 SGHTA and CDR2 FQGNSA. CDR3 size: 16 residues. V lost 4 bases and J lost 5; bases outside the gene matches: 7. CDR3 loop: CASSSKTSGGRETQYF. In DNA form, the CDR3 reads TGTGCCAGCAGCTCCAAGACTAGCGGGGGGAGGGAGACCCAGTACTTC.

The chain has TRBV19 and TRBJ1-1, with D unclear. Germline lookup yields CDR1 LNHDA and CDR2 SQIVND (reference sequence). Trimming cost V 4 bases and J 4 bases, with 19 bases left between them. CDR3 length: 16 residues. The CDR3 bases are TGTGCCAGTAGTACCCTACGCTACCTCACTATCACTGAAGCTTTCTTT. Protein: CASSTLRYLTITEAFF.

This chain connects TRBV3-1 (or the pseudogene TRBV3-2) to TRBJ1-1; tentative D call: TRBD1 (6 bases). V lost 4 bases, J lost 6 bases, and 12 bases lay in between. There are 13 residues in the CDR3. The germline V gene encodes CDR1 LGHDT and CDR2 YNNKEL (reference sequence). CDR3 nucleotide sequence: TGTGCCAGCAGCCGCCTGACAGGCGCTGAAGCTTTCTTT. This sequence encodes CASSRLTGAEAFF.

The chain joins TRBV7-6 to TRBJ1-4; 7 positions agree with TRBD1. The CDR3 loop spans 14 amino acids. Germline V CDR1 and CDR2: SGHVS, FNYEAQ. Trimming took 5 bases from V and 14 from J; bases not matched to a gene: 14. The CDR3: CASSPTGRGERLFF. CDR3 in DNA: TGTGCCAGCAGCCCGACAGGGCGGGGGGAAAGGCTGTTTTTT.

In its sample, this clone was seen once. The CDR3: CATTSGGHQETQYF. CDR3 nucleotide sequence: TGTGCCACCACTAGCGGGGGGCACCAAGAGACCCAGTACTTC. This chain links TRBV2 with TRBJ2-5, with 12 positions matching TRBD2. The CDR3 sequence is 14 residues long. Germline loops: CDR1 SNHLY, CDR2 FYNNEI. J gave up 0 bases and V 10 bases, and 3 bases lay outside the gene matches.

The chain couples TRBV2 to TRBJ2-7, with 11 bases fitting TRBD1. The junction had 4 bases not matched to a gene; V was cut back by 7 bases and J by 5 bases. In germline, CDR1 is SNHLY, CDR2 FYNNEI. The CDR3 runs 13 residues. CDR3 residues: CASTRDRGDEQYF. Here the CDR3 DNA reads TGTGCCAGCACCCGGGACAGGGGGGACGAGCAGTACTTC.

CDR3 in amino acids: CASRGNGLAIREQYF. The CDR3, as DNA: TGTGCCAGCAGGGGGAACGGACTAGCAATTCGCGAGCAGTACTTC. The chain combines TRBV2 with TRBJ2-7, with TRBD2 identical over 8 bases. Per germline, CDR1 SNHLY and CDR2 FYNNEI. After removal of 6 bases from V and 6 bases from J, the junction contained 13 bases not matched to a gene. CDR3 size: 15 residues.

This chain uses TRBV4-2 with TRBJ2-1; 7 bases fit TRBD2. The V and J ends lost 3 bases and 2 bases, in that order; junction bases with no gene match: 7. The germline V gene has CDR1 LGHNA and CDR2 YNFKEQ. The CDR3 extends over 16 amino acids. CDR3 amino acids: CASSQPRAGAYNEQFF. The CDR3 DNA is TGTGCCAGCAGCCAGCCGAGGGCGGGAGCCTACAATGAGCAGTTCTTC.

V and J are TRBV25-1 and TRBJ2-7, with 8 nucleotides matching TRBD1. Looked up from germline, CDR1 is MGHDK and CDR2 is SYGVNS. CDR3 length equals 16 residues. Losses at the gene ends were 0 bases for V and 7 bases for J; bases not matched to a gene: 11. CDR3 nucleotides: TGTGCCAGCAGTGAATACTCGGGACAGGCAAGACAGGAGCAGTACTTC. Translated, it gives CASSEYSGQARQEQYF.

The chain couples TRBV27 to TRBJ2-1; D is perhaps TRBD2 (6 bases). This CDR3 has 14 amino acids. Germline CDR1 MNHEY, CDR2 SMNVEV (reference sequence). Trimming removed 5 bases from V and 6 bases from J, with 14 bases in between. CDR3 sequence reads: CASSLPGETNEQFF. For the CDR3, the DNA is TGTGCCAGCAGTCTCCCGGGGGAAACCAATGAGCAGTTCTTC.

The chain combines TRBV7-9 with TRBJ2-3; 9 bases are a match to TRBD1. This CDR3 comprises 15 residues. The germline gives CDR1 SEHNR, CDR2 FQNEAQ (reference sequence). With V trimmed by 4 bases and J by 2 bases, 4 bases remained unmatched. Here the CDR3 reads CASSWGQGNTDTQYF. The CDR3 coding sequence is TGTGCCAGCAGCTGGGGACAGGGAAACACAGATACGCAGTATTTT.

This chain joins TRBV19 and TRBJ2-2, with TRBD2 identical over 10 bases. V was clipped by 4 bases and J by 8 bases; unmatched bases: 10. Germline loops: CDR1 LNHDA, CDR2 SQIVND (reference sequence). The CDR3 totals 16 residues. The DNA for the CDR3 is TGTGCCAGTAGTAACCGCCTAGCGGGAGTCACTGGGGAGCTGTTTTTT. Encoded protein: CASSNRLAGVTGELFF.

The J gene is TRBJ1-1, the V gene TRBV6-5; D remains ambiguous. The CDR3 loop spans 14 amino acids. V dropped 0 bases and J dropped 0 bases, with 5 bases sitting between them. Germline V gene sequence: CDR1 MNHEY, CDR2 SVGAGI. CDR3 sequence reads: CASSYSSLNTEAFF. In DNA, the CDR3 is TGTGCCAGCAGTTACTCATCTCTGAACACTGAAGCTTTCTTT.

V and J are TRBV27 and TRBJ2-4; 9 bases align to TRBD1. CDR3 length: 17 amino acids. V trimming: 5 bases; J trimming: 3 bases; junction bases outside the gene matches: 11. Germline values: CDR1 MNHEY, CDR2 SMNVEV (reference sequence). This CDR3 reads CASSRSGTGNNKNIQYF. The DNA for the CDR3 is TGTGCCAGCAGTAGAAGCGGGACAGGGAATAACAAAAACATTCAGTACTTC.

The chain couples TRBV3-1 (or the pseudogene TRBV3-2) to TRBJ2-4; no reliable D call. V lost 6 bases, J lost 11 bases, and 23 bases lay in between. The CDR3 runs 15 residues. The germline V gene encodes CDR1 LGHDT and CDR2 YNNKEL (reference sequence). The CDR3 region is CASSQLGASRVVQYF. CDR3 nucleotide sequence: TGTGCCAGCAGTCAACTTGGCGCGTCCCGGGTCGTTCAGTACTTC.

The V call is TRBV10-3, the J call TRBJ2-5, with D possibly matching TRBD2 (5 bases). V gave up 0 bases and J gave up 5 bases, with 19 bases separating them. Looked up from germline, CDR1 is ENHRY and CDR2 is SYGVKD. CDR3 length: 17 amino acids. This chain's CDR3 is CAISESPPPAGPETQYF. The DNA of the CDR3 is TGTGCCATCAGTGAGTCTCCCCCCCCCGCGGGTCCGGAGACCCAGTACTTC.

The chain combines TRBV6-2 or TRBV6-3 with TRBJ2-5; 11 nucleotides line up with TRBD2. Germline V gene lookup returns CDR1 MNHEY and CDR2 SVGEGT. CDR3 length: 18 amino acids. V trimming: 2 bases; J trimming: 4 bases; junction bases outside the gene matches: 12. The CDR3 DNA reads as TGTGCCAGCAGTTACGGACTTCTAGCGGGAGGAGGGGGAGAGACCCAGTACTTC. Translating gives CASSYGLLAGGGGETQYF.

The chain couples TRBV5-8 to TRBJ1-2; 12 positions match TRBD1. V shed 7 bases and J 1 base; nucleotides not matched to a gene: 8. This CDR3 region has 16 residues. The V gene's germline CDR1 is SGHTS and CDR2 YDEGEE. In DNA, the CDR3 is TGTGCCAGCCACTTCGGGACAGGGGGCAATAACTATGGCTACACCTTC. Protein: CASHFGTGGNNYGYTF.

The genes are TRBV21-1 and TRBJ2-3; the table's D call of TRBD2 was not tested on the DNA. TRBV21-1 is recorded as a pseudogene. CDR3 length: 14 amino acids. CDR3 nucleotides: TGTGCCCCCCAGATGGGGACTAGCACAGATACGCAGTATTTT. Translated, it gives CAPQMGTSTDTQYF.

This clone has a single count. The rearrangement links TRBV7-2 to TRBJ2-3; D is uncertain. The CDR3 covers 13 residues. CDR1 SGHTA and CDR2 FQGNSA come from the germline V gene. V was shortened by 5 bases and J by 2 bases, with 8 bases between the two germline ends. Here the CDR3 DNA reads TGTGCCAGCAGCGTCAGGCCCACAGATACGCAGTATTTT. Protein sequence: CASSVRPTDTQYF.

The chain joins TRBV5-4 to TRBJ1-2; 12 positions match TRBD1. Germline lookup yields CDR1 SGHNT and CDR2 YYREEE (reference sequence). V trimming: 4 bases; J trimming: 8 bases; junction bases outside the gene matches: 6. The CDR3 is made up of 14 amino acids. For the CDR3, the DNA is TGTGCCAGCAGCCCCGCCGGGACAGGGGGCGGCTACACCTTC. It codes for CASSPAGTGGGYTF.

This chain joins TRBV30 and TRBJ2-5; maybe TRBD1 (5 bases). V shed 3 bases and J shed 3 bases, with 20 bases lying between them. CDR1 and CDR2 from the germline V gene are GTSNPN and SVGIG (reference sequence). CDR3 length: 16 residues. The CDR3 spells CAWSLSMWGREETQYF. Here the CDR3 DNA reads TGTGCCTGGAGCCTTAGCATGTGGGGCCGGGAAGAGACCCAGTACTTC. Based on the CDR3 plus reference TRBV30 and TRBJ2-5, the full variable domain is SQTIHQWPATLVQPVGSPLSLECTVEGTSNPNLYWYRQAAGRGLQLLFYSVGIGQISSEVPQNLSASRPQDRQFILSSKKLLLSDSGFYLCAWSLSMWGREETQYFGPGTRLLVL.

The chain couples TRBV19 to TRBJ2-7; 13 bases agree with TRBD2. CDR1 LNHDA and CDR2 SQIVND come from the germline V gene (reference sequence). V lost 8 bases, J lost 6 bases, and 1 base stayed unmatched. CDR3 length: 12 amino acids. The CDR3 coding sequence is TGTGCCAGTGGACTAGCGGGGGCCGAGCAGTACTTC. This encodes CASGLAGAEQYF.